This paragraph reports one T cell receptor beta chain. TCRdb recomputed clones from the PCR reads via MiXCR. Altogether thousands of clones are present, around 32% being singletons, with the ten largest covering about 14%. Not a single patient had been given any form of treatment at any point before undergoing thyroid surgery. The data are from a study of metastatic and nonmetastatic thyroid tumors. Study details: Across blood and tumor or nodule tissue, repertoires from malignant and benign thyroid patients were compared with one another.

V was trimmed by 7 bases and J by 5 bases, leaving 17 bases between them. The germline CDR1 and CDR2 sequences are MDHEN and SYDVKM. This CDR3 has 14 residues. The sequence derives from a female donor with papillary thyroid cancer or a benign thyroid nodule (not recorded which). Some clones in this sample may be carry-over from other donors' samples. The sample consisted of adjacent normal tissue. The V and J genes are TRBV28 and TRBJ2-5; the D gene is possibly TRBD2 (6 bases). For the CDR3, the DNA is TGTGCCAGCAAGGTCTTCGGGAGTGGGGAGACCCAGTACTTC. It specifies CASKVFGSGETQYF.